Presented here are 12 T cell receptor beta chains from one specimen sequenced in a study of T cell changes during pregnancy in multiple sclerosis. The table came from immunoSEQ multiplex PCR; TCRdb's copy has only in-frame clones and leaves some out. Seen here are fewer than 150,000 clones, about 95% observed once, and the top ten hold 0.4% to 0.5%. The input for sequencing was peripheral blood, taken after pregnancy. These TCRs come from a female donor with multiple sclerosis, enrolled in a pregnancy study.

The chain joins TRBV28 to TRBJ2-5; 10 nucleotides line up with TRBD2. V gave up 4 bases and J gave up 5 bases; unmatched junction bases: 10. Germline values: CDR1 MDHEN, CDR2 SYDVKM. There are 16 residues in the CDR3. The CDR3 protein is CASSYPGTSDEETQYF. CDR3 DNA sequence: TGTGCCAGCAGTTACCCCGGGACTAGCGATGAGGAGACCCAGTACTTC.

The V and J genes are TRBV19 and TRBJ1-5; TRBD1 matches 10 bases. The V gene end was trimmed by 4 bases and the J gene end by 6 bases; junction bases not matched to a gene: 9. Germline-derived CDR1 and CDR2 are LNHDA and SQIVND (reference sequence). This CDR3 has 16 residues. The chain's CDR3 is CASSTRDRGRSQPQHF. In DNA, the CDR3 is TGTGCCAGTAGTACCCGGGACAGGGGTAGAAGTCAGCCCCAGCATTTT.

This CDR3 is CSVELGVGEQYF. CDR3 DNA: TGCAGCGTCGAACTAGGTGTGGGCGAGCAGTACTTC. V gene TRBV29-1 combines with J gene TRBJ2-7, with D possibly being TRBD2 (5 bases). Germline-derived CDR1 and CDR2 are SQVTM and ANQGSEA. The CDR3 consists of 12 residues. Trimming shortened V by 6 bases and J by 6 bases, and 15 bases separated the two germline ends.

The chain recombines TRBV28 with TRBJ2-2; possibly TRBD1 for D (6 bases). This CDR3 is 16 amino acids long. CDR1 and CDR2 from the germline V gene are MDHEN and SYDVKM. The V gene lost 2 bases and the J gene lost 0 bases, with 10 bases spanning the gap. CDR3 nucleotide sequence: TGTGCCAGCAGTTTAGCAGGGGCTACGAACACCGGGGAGCTGTTTTTT. It yields the protein CASSLAGATNTGELFF.

The V and J genes are TRBV19 and TRBJ2-1; 8 nucleotides agree with TRBD1. Unmatched junction bases numbered 7, after V lost 6 bases and J lost 6 bases. Germline V gene data show CDR1 as LNHDA and CDR2 as SQIVND (reference sequence). The CDR3 extends over 14 amino acids. The CDR3 reads CASRSQDRANEQFF. CDR3 in DNA: TGTGCCAGTAGAAGTCAGGACAGGGCCAATGAGCAGTTCTTC. The full variable domain, in which reference TRBV19 and TRBJ2-1 provide the parts outside the CDR3, is DGGITQSPKYLFRKEGQNVTLSCEQNLNHDAMYWYRQDPGQGLRLIYYSQIVNDFQKGDIAEGYSVSREKKESFPLTVTSAQKNPTAFYLCASRSQDRANEQFFGPGTRLTVL.

V usage is TRBV7-9 and J usage is TRBJ2-7; D gene ambiguous. This CDR3 has 12 residues. In germline, CDR1 is SEHNR, CDR2 FQNEAQ (reference sequence). Trimming left V 5 bases short and J 3 bases short, with 8 bases between. CDR3 sequence reads: CASSPAIYEQYF. CDR3 coding DNA: TGTGCCAGCAGCCCCGCGATCTACGAGCAGTACTTC.

This clone was found a few times. The chain recombines TRBV19 with TRBJ2-7, with TRBD2 identical over 10 bases. CDR1 and CDR2 from the germline V gene are LNHDA and SQIVND (reference sequence). CDR3 length equals 15 residues. Trimming took 3 bases from V and 2 from J; bases not matched to a gene: 4. The CDR3 bases are TGTGCCAGTAGTATCCGACTAGCGGGTCCCTACGAGCAGTACTTC. It is translated as CASSIRLAGPYEQYF. The whole variable domain, filled in from reference TRBV19 and TRBJ2-7, reads DGGITQSPKYLFRKEGQNVTLSCEQNLNHDAMYWYRQDPGQGLRLIYYSQIVNDFQKGDIAEGYSVSREKKESFPLTVTSAQKNPTAFYLCASSIRLAGPYEQYFGPGTRLTVT.

The chain carries TRBV5-4 and TRBJ2-1, with D maybe TRBD1 (6 bases). V gave up 6 bases and J gave up 5 bases, with 21 bases separating them. Per germline, CDR1 SGHNT and CDR2 YYREEE (reference sequence). The CDR3 spans 16 residues. The CDR3 loop is CASTPNPGVVNNEQFF. The CDR3 DNA reads TGTGCCAGCACCCCCAACCCAGGGGTGGTTAACAATGAGCAGTTCTTC.

The J gene is TRBJ2-5, the V gene TRBV29-1, with TRBD2 matching 9 bases. The germline gives CDR1 SQVTM, CDR2 ANQGSEA. The CDR3 loop spans 14 amino acids. The J segment lost 5 bases and the V segment lost 3 bases, leaving 7 bases of the junction unmatched. The CDR3 here is CSVDRTSDGETQYF. As DNA, the CDR3 is TGCAGCGTTGACCGGACTAGCGATGGGGAGACCCAGTACTTC.

This chain uses TRBV28 with TRBJ2-1; D possibly corresponds to TRBD2 (6 bases). The CDR3 consists of 15 residues. Germline V gene data show CDR1 as MDHEN and CDR2 as SYDVKM. The ends were cut back, 3 bases at V and 7 bases at J, with 16 bases in the middle. The chain's CDR3 is CASSFGTGGPNEQFF. The CDR3 coding sequence is TGTGCCAGCAGTTTTGGAACCGGGGGACCAAATGAGCAGTTCTTC.

About this clone itself: One end of the junction is discordant with germline, which a read error may explain. The chain employs TRBV5-6 and TRBJ1-5, with 8 bases fitting TRBD1. The CDR3 sequence is 14 residues long. CDR1 and CDR2 (germline): SGHDT, YYEEEE. The CDR3 nucleotides read TGTACCAGCAGCCGGGACAGGAGAACTCAGCCCCAGCATTTT. Translated, it gives CTSSRDRRTQPQHF.

CDR3 loop: CASSYGTGQAYEQYF. The CDR3 DNA reads TGTGCCAGCAGCTACGGCACAGGGCAAGCCTACGAGCAGTACTTC. The chain has TRBV11-2 and TRBJ2-7; TRBD1 is a possible D gene (6 bases). The CDR3 loop spans 15 amino acids. CDR1 is SGHAT and CDR2 is FQNNGV in the germline V gene. Between the trimmed V and J ends, which lost 4 bases and 2 bases, there was a span of 15 bases.